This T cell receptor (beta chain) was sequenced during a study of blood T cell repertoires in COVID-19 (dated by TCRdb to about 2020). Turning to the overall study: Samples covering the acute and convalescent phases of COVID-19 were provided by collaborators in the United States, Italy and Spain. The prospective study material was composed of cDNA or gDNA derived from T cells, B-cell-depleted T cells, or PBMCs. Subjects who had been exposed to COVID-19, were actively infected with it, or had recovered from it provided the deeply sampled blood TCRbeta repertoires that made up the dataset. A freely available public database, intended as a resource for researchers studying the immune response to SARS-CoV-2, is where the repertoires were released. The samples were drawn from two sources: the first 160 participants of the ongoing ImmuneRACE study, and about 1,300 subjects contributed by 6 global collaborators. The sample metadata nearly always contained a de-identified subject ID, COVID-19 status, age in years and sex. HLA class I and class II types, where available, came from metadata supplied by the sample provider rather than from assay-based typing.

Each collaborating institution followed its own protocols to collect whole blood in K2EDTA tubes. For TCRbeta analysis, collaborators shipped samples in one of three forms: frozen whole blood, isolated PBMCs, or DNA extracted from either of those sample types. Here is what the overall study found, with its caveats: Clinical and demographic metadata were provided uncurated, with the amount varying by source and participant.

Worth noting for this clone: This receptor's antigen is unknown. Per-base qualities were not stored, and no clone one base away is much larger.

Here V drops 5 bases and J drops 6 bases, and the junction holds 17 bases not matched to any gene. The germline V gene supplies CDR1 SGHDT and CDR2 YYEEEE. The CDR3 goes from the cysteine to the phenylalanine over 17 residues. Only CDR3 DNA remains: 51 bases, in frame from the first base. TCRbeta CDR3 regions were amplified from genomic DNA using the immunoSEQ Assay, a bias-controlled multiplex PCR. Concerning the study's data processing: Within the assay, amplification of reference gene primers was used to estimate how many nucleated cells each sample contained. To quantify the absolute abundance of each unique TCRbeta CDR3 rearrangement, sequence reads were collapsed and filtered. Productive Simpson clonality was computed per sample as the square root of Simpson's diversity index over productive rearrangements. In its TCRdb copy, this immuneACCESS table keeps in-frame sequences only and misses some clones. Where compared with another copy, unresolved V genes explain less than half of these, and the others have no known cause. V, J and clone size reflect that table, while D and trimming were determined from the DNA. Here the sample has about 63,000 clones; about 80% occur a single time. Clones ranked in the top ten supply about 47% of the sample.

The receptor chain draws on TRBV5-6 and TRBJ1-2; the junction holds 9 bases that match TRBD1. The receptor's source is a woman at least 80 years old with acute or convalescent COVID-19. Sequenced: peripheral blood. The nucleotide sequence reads TGTGCCAGCAGGGATTGGGACAGGGAGGAAATCAATCATGGCTACACCTTC. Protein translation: CASRDWDREEINHGYTF.